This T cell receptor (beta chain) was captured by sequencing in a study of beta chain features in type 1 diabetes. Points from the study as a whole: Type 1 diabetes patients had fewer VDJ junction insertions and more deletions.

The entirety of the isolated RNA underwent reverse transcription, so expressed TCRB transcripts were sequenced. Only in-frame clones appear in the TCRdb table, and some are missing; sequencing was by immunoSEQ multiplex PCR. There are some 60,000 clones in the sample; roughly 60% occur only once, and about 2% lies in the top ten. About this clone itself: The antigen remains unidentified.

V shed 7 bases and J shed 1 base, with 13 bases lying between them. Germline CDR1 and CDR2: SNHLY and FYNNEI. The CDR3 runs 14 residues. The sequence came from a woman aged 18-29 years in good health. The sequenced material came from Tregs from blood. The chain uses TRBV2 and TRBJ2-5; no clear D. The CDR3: CASKFAERQETQYF. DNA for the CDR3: TGTGCCAGCAAGTTTGCAGAACGCCAAGAGACCCAGTACTTC.